The 21 T cell receptor beta chains below all came from one sample that was sequenced in a study of technical replicates of blood from a handful of donors. Sequenced by immunoSEQ multiplex PCR; TCRdb stores in-frame clones only, minus some. This sample carries roughly 79,000 clones, around 95% of them seen once, and the ten largest clones take roughly 0.37%. The source material was T cells isolated from PBMCs. Source of these receptors: a human donor in good health.

The chain recombines TRBV2 with TRBJ2-1; no clear D gene. Germline values: CDR1 SNHLY, CDR2 FYNNEI. The V gene lost 8 bases and the J gene lost 8 bases, with 7 bases spanning the gap. This CDR3 is built from 10 residues. The CDR3 DNA follows: TGTGCCAGCCTAAGCGATGAGCAGTTCTTC. This codes for CASLSDEQFF.

The rearrangement links TRBV4-2 to TRBJ1-1; 8 bases align to TRBD1. The germline V gene encodes CDR1 LGHNA and CDR2 YNFKEQ. The ends lost 4 bases at V and 1 base at J; junction bases unmatched: 2. The CDR3 is made up of 14 amino acids. The CDR3 sequence is CASSLGTGNTEAFF. The DNA for the CDR3 is TGTGCCAGCAGCCTAGGGACAGGGAACACTGAAGCTTTCTTT.

This chain uses TRBV9 with TRBJ1-2; a weak D match, TRBD1 (5 bases). Germline V gene data show CDR1 as SGDLS and CDR2 as YYNGEE. Trimming took off 1 base at V and 4 bases at J, with 8 bases between the two ends. The CDR3 is 13 residues long. The CDR3 protein is CASSVNGGYGYTF. The CDR3 DNA is TGTGCCAGCAGCGTAAACGGGGGCTATGGCTACACCTTC. Full variable domain (outside the CDR3, taken from reference TRBV9 and TRBJ1-2): DSGVTQTPKHLITATGQRVTLRCSPRSGDLSVYWYQQSLDQGLQFLIQYYNGEERAKGNILERFSAQQFPDLHSELNLSSLELGDSALYFCASSVNGGYGYTFGSGTRLTVV.

The chain recombines TRBV7-3 with TRBJ1-4; D is uncertain. The germline CDR1 and CDR2 sequences are SGHTA and FQGTGA. This CDR3 is built from 13 residues. Between the trimmed V and J ends, which lost 3 bases and 5 bases, there was a span of 7 bases. The CDR3, as DNA: TGTGCCAGCAGCTTTGGGCCAAATGAAAAACTGTTTTTT. It is translated as CASSFGPNEKLFF.

This clone is a singleton in its sample. CDR3 protein: CASSQVWNTEAFF. The CDR3 DNA reads TGCGCCAGCAGCCAAGTCTGGAACACTGAAGCTTTCTTT. The V call is TRBV4-3, the J call TRBJ1-1; the D is unclear. Looked up from germline, CDR1 is LGHNA and CDR2 is YSLEER. The V end lost 1 base, the J end lost 1 base, and 4 bases lay between the germline ends. This CDR3 has 13 amino acids.

Remarks on this clone: Other DNA sequences in the same sample also yield this CDR3. The chain has TRBV27 and TRBJ1-5; D might be TRBD1 (5 bases). V shed 0 bases and J shed 4 bases, with 7 bases lying between them. The germline V gene encodes CDR1 MNHEY and CDR2 SMNVEV (reference sequence). This CDR3 has 14 residues. Here the CDR3 reads CASSLSGGNQPQHF. CDR3 nucleotides: TGTGCCAGCAGTTTATCCGGGGGGAATCAGCCCCAGCATTTT.

The CDR3 region has the DNA TGTGCCAGCACCCAGGGGGCGGAGACCCAGTACTTC. Encoded protein: CASTQGAETQYF. The chain joins TRBV6-6 to TRBJ2-5; 8 bases match TRBD1. This CDR3 has 12 amino acids. The ends lost 7 bases at V and 5 bases at J; junction bases unmatched: 3. The germline gives CDR1 MNHNY, CDR2 SVGAGI (reference sequence).

The chain couples TRBV4-1 to TRBJ2-7, with TRBD1 matching over 8 bases. From germline, CDR1 is MGHRA and CDR2 YSYEKL. The CDR3 spans 14 residues. J gave up 5 bases and V 4 bases, and 7 bases lay outside the gene matches. In DNA form, the CDR3 reads TGCGCCAGCAGCCCGTGGACAGGGCTCGACGAGCAGTACTTC. The encoded protein is CASSPWTGLDEQYF.

The rearrangement joins TRBV4-2 to TRBJ2-1, with 7 bases matching TRBD1. The CDR3 sequence is 18 residues long. CDR1 LGHNA and CDR2 YNFKEQ come from the germline V gene. Germline trimming cut 1 base from V and 6 bases from J; bases unmatched to any gene: 15. The CDR3 nucleotides read TGTGCCAGCAGCCAAGGGTGGATAGACAGGGTGATGGGCAATGAGCAGTTCTTC. Translating gives CASSQGWIDRVMGNEQFF.

The genes are TRBV30 and TRBJ2-1; 10 bases are shared with TRBD2. The V gene end was trimmed by 3 bases and the J gene end by 7 bases; junction bases not matched to a gene: 3. Germline V gene sequence: CDR1 GTSNPN, CDR2 SVGIG (reference sequence). The length of the CDR3 is 13 residues. CDR3 in amino acids: CAWRSGRVNEQFF. CDR3 nucleotides: TGTGCCTGGAGAAGCGGGAGGGTAAATGAGCAGTTCTTC.

The chain employs TRBV7-6 and TRBJ2-7; 7 bases are a match to TRBD1. The CDR3 is 13 residues long. V shed 5 bases and J 1 base; nucleotides not matched to a gene: 2. Germline V lookup: CDR1 SGHVS, CDR2 FNYEAQ. The CDR3 loop reads CASSEGQSYEQYF. Here the CDR3 DNA reads TGTGCCAGCAGCGAGGGACAGTCCTACGAGCAGTACTTC.

The chain uses TRBV5-1 and TRBJ2-2; 9 bases are shared with TRBD1. J gave up 7 bases and V 2 bases, and 15 bases lay outside the gene matches. Looked up from germline, CDR1 is SGHRS and CDR2 is YFSETQ. CDR3 size: 18 residues. The CDR3 is CASSLYYPGTGQGGELFF. The CDR3 DNA reads as TGCGCCAGCAGCTTATATTACCCGGGGACAGGGCAAGGCGGGGAGCTGTTTTTT.

The rearrangement links TRBV5-6 to TRBJ1-2; perhaps TRBD1 as D (6 bases). The CDR3 runs 13 residues. The germline V gene has CDR1 SGHDT and CDR2 YYEEEE. Trimming cost V 4 bases and J 6 bases, with 13 bases left between them. The CDR3 coding sequence is TGTGCCAGCAGCCTGACGACAGGAGATGGCTACACCTTC. Its protein is CASSLTTGDGYTF.

This chain links TRBV6-4 with TRBJ2-7; D is undetermined. The V end lost 6 bases, the J end lost 0 bases, and 12 bases lay between the germline ends. Germline V CDR1 and CDR2: MRHNA, SNTAGT. This CDR3 has 14 amino acids. CDR3 protein: CASSQTLSSYEQYF. CDR3 coding DNA: TGTGCCAGCAGCCAGACTCTCAGCTCCTACGAGCAGTACTTC.

This chain links TRBV27 with TRBJ2-7, with D tentatively TRBD2 (5 bases). Germline loops: CDR1 MNHEY, CDR2 SMNVEV (reference sequence). Trimming removed 2 bases from V and 0 bases from J, with 8 bases in between. This CDR3 has 14 amino acids. This CDR3 is CASSLGRASYEQYF. The CDR3 nucleotides read TGTGCCAGCAGTTTAGGGCGGGCCTCCTACGAGCAGTACTTC.

For the CDR3, the DNA is TGCGCCAGCAGCCAACGCGGATCTAGCACAGATACGCAGTATTTT. This encodes CASSQRGSSTDTQYF. The V and J genes are TRBV4-3 and TRBJ2-3; D uncertain. This CDR3 comprises 15 residues. V was pared by 2 bases and J by 0 bases, with 9 bases between. Germline CDR1 LGHNA, CDR2 YSLEER.

The V gene is TRBV18, the J gene TRBJ1-3; TRBD1 matches at 7 bases. V shed 3 bases and J 10 bases; nucleotides not matched to a gene: 12. Germline values: CDR1 KGHSH, CDR2 LQKENI. The CDR3 extends over 15 amino acids. The CDR3: CASSPGQGEMWTIYF. The CDR3 nucleotides are TGTGCCAGCTCACCCGGCCAGGGGGAGATGTGGACCATATATTTT.

J is TRBJ1-4 and V is TRBV12-2; the table's D gene call, TRBD1, was not cross checked with the DNA. TRBV12-2 is assigned pseudogene status. CDR3 size: 14 residues. CDR3 region: CASRFSDRVGKLFF. As DNA, the CDR3 is TGTGCAAGTCGCTTCTCGGACAGGGTCGGAAAACTGTTTTTT.

V gene TRBV10-3 combines with J gene TRBJ2-5; possibly TRBD1 for D (5 bases). Trimming took 6 bases from V and 5 from J, leaving 13 bases between them. CDR3 size: 13 residues. CDR1 ENHRY and CDR2 SYGVKD come from the germline V gene. The CDR3 DNA sequence: TGTGCCATCAGGGCAGGGATTGAGGAGACCCAGTACTTC. Its translation is CAIRAGIEETQYF.

The CDR3 nucleotides are TGTGCCAGCAGCCGAGGGACAGCTCCAGAGGGCATTCAGTACTTC. As protein: CASSRGTAPEGIQYF. This sequence joins TRBV7-8 and TRBJ2-4, with 7 bases aligning to TRBD1. The germline CDR1 and CDR2 sequences are SGHVS and FQNEAQ. V lost 5 bases and J lost 9; bases outside the gene matches: 13. The CDR3 consists of 15 residues. The whole variable domain, filled in from reference TRBV7-8 and TRBJ2-4, reads GAGVSQSPRYKVAKRGQDVALRCDPISGHVSLFWYQQALGQGPEFLTYFQNEAQLDKSGLPSDRFFAERPEGSVSTLKIQRTQQEDSAVYLCASSRGTAPEGIQYFGAGTRLSVL.

The V gene is TRBV19, the J gene TRBJ1-2; 12 nucleotides line up with TRBD1. This CDR3 is 15 amino acids long. The trim removed 5 bases at V and 8 bases at J, leaving 9 bases unmatched. The V gene's germline CDR1 is LNHDA and CDR2 SQIVND (reference sequence). DNA for the CDR3: TGTGCCAGTAGTTATCCGGGACAGGGGGCCTTCGGCTACACCTTC. It specifies CASSYPGQGAFGYTF.